This TCR beta chain was profiled in a study of T cell responses to AZD1222 COVID-19 vaccine. Trimming stripped 2 bases from V and 5 bases from J, with 4 bases between. There are 11 residues in the CDR3. Germline CDR1 reads LGHDT; CDR2 reads YNNKEL (reference sequence). Overall study results and limits: White British ancestry dominated among donors, who included more females, and clonal diversity was possibly underestimated. Of the AZD1222 recipients, only six were seropositive at baseline. The breadth and depth of Spike-specific TCRs increased once two AZD1222 doses had been given.

Using immunoSEQ multiplex PCR, the repertoire was profiled, and TCRdb retains in-frame clones only, with some absent. This sample carries about 60,000 clones, over 80% of them seen once, and the ten largest clones take around 7.5%. A remark on this clone: Its antigen is currently unknown.

The sequence was collected from an adult in good health. The specimen was peripheral blood, collected on day 0 of AZD1222 vaccination. The V call is TRBV3-1 (or the pseudogene TRBV3-2), the J call TRBJ2-7; D is unclear. The CDR3 reads CASSQYNEQYF. The CDR3 DNA sequence: TGTGCCAGCAGCCAATATAACGAGCAGTACTTC.